This TCR beta chain came from a study of cytomegalovirus exposure and HLA in healthy donors. Of note for this clone: Its cognate antigen is unknown.

Broader study findings: A later analysis linked a missense variant in DCLRE1C to the trimming of TCR beta V and J genes. Segments of the TCR beta V type were, in most cases, productive about 90% or about 30% of the time in an earlier analysis. Follow-up analysis seemed to connect common viral pathogens with several of the most significant clusters identified. Investigators reported 150 to 200 TCR beta chains as tied to cytomegalovirus.

It was with 60 Vbeta and 13 Jbeta primers that the PCR ran. Measured with immunoSEQ multiplex PCR; TCRdb has only the in-frame clones, and not every one. The data contain some 120,000 clones, 80% of them singletons. CDR1 and CDR2 from the germline V gene are MDHEN and SYDVKM. V was trimmed by 5 bases and J by 1 base, leaving 20 bases between them. This CDR3 has 17 amino acids. The receptor's source is a man between 40 and 49 years old in good health and CMV-seronegative. The chain uses TRBV28 and TRBJ1-2, with a possible D match to TRBD1 (6 bases). Sequenced input: PBMCs. CDR3 in DNA: TGTGCCAGCAGTCTGACCGTACAGGGAAACTTTAACTATGGCTACACCTTC. This gives the protein CASSLTVQGNFNYGYTF.